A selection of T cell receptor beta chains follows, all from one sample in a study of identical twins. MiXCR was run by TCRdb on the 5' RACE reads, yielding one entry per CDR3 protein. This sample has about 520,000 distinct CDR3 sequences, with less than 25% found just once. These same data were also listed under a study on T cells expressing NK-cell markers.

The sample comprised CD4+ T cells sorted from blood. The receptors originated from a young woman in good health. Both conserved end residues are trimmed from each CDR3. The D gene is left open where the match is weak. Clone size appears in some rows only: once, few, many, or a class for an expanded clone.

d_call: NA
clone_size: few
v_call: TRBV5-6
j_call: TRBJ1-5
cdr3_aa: ASSLQGYQPQH

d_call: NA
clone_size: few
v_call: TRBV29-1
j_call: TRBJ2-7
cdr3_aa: SAIGEPRERYEQY

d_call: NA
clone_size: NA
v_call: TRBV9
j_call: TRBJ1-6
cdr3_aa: ASSETSRPPLH

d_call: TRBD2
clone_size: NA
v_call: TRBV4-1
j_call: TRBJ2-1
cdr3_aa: ASSQATSGAYNEQF

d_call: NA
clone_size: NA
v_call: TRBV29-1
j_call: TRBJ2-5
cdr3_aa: SVDKNGQQETQY

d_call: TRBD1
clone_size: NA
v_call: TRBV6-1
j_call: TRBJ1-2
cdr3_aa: ASSLGTVPYGYT

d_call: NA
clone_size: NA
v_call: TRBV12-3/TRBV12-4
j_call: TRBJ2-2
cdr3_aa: ASRTENTGELF

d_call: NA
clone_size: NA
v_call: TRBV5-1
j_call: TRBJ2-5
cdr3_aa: ASSLWDPSAQETQY

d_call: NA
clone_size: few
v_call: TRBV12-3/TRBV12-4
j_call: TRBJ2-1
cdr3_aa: ASSFRSYHNEQF

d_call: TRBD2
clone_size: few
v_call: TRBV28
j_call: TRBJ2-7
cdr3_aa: ASSPQIGLAGGYEQY

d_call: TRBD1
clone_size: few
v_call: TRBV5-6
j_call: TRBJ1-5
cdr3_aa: ASSLSETGFQPQH

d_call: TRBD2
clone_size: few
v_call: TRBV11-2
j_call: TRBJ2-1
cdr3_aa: ASSLAGGGAGNEQF

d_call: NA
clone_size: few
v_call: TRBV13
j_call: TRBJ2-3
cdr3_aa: ASSLTPLQY

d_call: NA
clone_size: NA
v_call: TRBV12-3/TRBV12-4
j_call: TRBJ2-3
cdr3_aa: ASSLNAALSTDTQY

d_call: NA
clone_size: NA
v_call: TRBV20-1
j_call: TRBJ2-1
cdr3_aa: SARELTVRREQF

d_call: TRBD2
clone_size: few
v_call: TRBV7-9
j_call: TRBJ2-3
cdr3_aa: ASSPSGNWDTQY

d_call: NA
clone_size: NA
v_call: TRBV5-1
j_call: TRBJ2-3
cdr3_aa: ASSQGSRTDTQY

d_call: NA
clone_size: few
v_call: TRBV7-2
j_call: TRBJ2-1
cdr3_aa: ASSPGLGGPQF

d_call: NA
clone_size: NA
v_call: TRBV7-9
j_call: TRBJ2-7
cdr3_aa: ASSLRSGSGNYEQY

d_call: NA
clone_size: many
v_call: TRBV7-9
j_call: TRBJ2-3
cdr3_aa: ASSRQGVRTDTQY